This T cell receptor (beta chain) was recorded in a study of brain T cells in children with intractable seizures. Sequenced by immunoSEQ multiplex PCR; TCRdb stores in-frame clones only, minus some. The data contain 80,000 or so clones, approximately 89% of them seen just once; the ten biggest clones take up around 25%. Sequencing was limited to surgery cases with top T cell transcript signatures in brain tissue. This clone was observed a few times. Its antigen remains unknown. Trimming left V 3 bases short and J 4 bases short, with 13 bases between. The length of the CDR3 is 15 residues. CDR1 is SGHVT and CDR2 is SQSDAQ in the germline V gene. Study-level points and caveats: Patients' HCMV serostatus was unknown; virus specificity rests on CDR3 similarity alone. Clones missing pre-surgery may reflect undersampling of that blood sample.

The source was peripheral blood, collected at surgery. This TCR was recovered from a girl aged 2 to 9 with Rasmussen encephalitis and intractable seizures. This sequence joins TRBV7-4 and TRBJ1-5; no reliable D call. The CDR3 loop reads CASSLFNCRNQPQHF. The CDR3 DNA is TGTGCCAGCAGCTTGTTCAACTGCCGTAATCAGCCCCAGCATTTT.